This TCR beta chain derives from a study of cytomegalovirus exposure and HLA in healthy donors (TCRdb year 2017). Regarding the study in general: According to an earlier analysis of a few hundred of the donors, about 180 million T cells yielded roughly 110 million unique TCR beta sequences and about 300 Gb of sequence data. The T cell repertoires of 550 to 850 subjects were profiled by immunosequencing and related to cytomegalovirus serostatus. Donor age, sex, ethnicity and CMV serostatus were compiled together with the repertoire data. Typing coverage differed by locus: A, B, C, DRB1 and DQB1 were typed in roughly 620-630 donors, DQA1 in 500 to 550, DPA1 in some 600, and DPB1 in 400 to 480. Across some 400 genotyped donors of the cohort, an average of about 200,000 unique TCR beta nucleotide sequences per donor were sequenced, and approximately 17% of those sequences were non-productive. Of the 398 genotyped donors, about 80% fell in the genetic ancestry cluster associated with self-reported Caucasian donors. The study combined high-throughput TCR immunosequencing, statistical association of individual TCRs with disease status, and machine learning to predict cytomegalovirus infection status. Approximately 300 gigabases of sequencing data and 91 million or so unique TCR sequences made up an early release that covered approximately 620 HLA-typed donors. The study was designed to test whether signatures of past pathogen exposure could be identified by cataloging public T cell receptors. A later genetic analysis used genome-wide SNP genotypes for 398 of the 666 donors, treating that subset as a discovery cohort. A later analysis re-analyzed previously published TCR beta repertoires from 650 to 800 donors and added high-resolution HLA genotyping to study TCR occurrence patterns. HLA typing included class I and class II loci at four-digit resolution. A separate validation cohort of roughly 110 different subjects was used in addition to the approximately 670-subject first cohort. Rather than using new phenotypic data, the later analysis identified candidate immune exposures from TCR beta sequences and from how often those sequences occurred across donors. An earlier analysis of 587 of the donors used high-throughput TCR beta sequencing to judge whether each TCR beta V gene segment behaved as functional or pseudogenic. Roughly 5 DR-DQ haplotypes were handled as single units for association and clustering because linkage in the cohort was strong. All discovery cohort repertoires had been generated on a single sequencing platform.

The cohort was made up of hundreds of healthy bone marrow donors. At the time of sampling, every cohort member was nominally healthy, though immune exposures that went unrecorded were likely present. The donor tested CMV seronegative, placing the donor among the 350 or so seronegative members of the cohort. Each donor provided a peripheral blood sample, and peripheral blood mononuclear cells were used for TCR beta sequencing. Genomic DNA extraction from the blood cell samples was performed with the Qiagen DNeasy Blood Extraction Kit. Broad study findings and their caveats: It was suggested by the authors that the approach could potentially be generalized to other disease states and immunological phenotypes. CMV serostatus was the only immune exposure information available for the cohort. Compared with equally common non-associated chains, HLA-associated TCR beta chains in a later analysis were more clonally expanded and had lower generation probabilities. The study listed 150 to 200 TCR beta chains as associated with cytomegalovirus. The classifier was reported to diagnose cytomegalovirus status with high specificity and sensitivity in both the original and validation cohorts. Specific HLA alleles were associated with about 17,000 TCR beta sequences at a false discovery rate of 0.05 in a later analysis. Because the 87-base-pair reads could not distinguish some IMGT-functional V segments, including TRBV6-2 and TRBV6-3, those segments were excluded. When HLA alleles, especially DR and DQ, strongly co-occurred, attributing TCR associations to individual alleles was difficult. Linkage disequilibrium might explain the correlated functional status among segregating V segments, but an unknown experimental factor could not be ruled out. An association between a missense DCLRE1C variant and V-gene and J-gene trimming of TCR beta chains was found in a later genetic analysis and replicated in an independent cohort. Roughly uniform sequencing depth across donors was assumed in presence/absence analyses, although this assumption may not hold. A further reported finding was that TCR beta sequences accurately predicted the HLA-A and HLA-B alleles for most subjects in the first cohort. Because HLA typing was unavailable for some donors at each locus, only the typed subset was used in association tests. In this cohort, only TCR beta chains were sequenced, and detectable features were limited by the absence of alpha or paired-chain data. Over 15 rarely observed V segments, including chromosome 9 orphons, were excluded from the earlier analysis of approximately 600 of the donors because counts were too low. In a later analysis, several top co-occurrence clusters were reported to appear linked to parvovirus B19, influenza, CMV and Epstein-Barr virus. According to a later genetic analysis, donors in an Asian-associated ancestry cluster had fewer N-insertions in productive TCRs than the roughly 660-donor mean. The sequencing pipeline was judged likely to have produced a cluster of highly shared sequence variants as a technical artifact. According to a later analysis, most CMV-associated TCR beta chains appeared to be HLA-restricted, and the HLA associations seemed to be driven largely by CMV exposure. Three of the identified cytomegalovirus-associated TCR beta chains were confirmed in vitro to be specific for cytomegalovirus antigens. Across donors, most TCR sequences were observed very rarely, whereas some public TCRs were present in many individuals. An earlier analysis of some 590 of the donors showed that most TCR beta V segments appeared in productive rearrangements either about 90% or about 30% of the time, which broadly matched IMGT annotations. In a later analysis, TCR association rates were found to vary across HLA loci, with the most associated TCRs seen for DRB1 alleles and the fewest for HLA-C alleles.

Looking up the germline V gene yields CDR1 SGHRS and CDR2 YFSETQ. The CDR3 starts with the cysteine, ends with the phenylalanine, and has 11 residues. Just CDR3 DNA is preserved here, 33 bases in frame from base 1. V is shortened by 5 bases, J by 3 bases, and the region joining them spans 5 bases. Receptor amplification or capture employed the immunoSEQ multiplex PCR assay. For the multiplex PCR, a mixture combining 60 forward primers for TCR Vbeta segments and 13 reverse primers for TCR Jbeta segments was used. The CDR3 region of rearranged TCR beta genes was amplified from genomic DNA with a multiplex PCR assay. The Illumina HiSeq System was used to sequence the amplified TCR beta libraries as 87-base-pair reads. For the original study's pipeline: In a later analysis, tens of millions of unique TCR beta chains were counted across the roughly 670 repertoires, and approximately 11 million of these chains were shared by at least two donors. Raw reads were error-corrected and collapsed into unique sequences with a nearest-neighbor algorithm that merged closely related sequences to remove PCR and sequencing errors. V, D and J gene segments were assigned by aligning CDR3 sequences to IMGT reference sequences. For a sequence to be retained, a match of at least six nucleotides to both a V gene segment and a J gene segment was required. A rearrangement counted as productive if the CDR3 had no stop codons and remained in frame with V and J, and every other rearrangement counted as non-productive. Following IMGT convention, CDR3 was defined as the stretch from the second conserved V-encoded cysteine up to the conserved J-encoded phenylalanine. The earlier analysis of some 540 of the donors excluded any sequence lacking an unambiguous match to a single V gene segment. An earlier analysis of fewer than 650 of the donors classified V segments as functional when productive rearrangements were above 56.7% and as segregating when the standard deviation between donors was above 5%. A statistical classification framework was developed to diagnose cytomegalovirus status using the catalog of TCR beta chain sequences. In a later analysis, V and J genes were assigned by comparing TCR nucleotide sequences against IMGT/GENE-DB human TR gene sequences. Using the TCRdist pipeline, a later analysis assigned CDR3 sequences along with most-parsimonious VDJ recombination scenarios. In a later analysis, each TCR beta chain was defined by its CDR3 amino acid sequence together with its V-gene family, and reads without a unique V-gene family were excluded. To address suspected cross-contamination and a sequencing artifact, a later analysis removed 592 highly shared, low-generation-probability nucleotide sequences. In a later analysis, a clonal expansion index was calculated for each public chain from normalized within-repertoire ranks of inferred template counts. A later analysis computed generation probabilities with a VDJ recombination model fitted to out-of-frame rearrangements, and checked the results against IGoR. A later analysis scored TCR-TCR, TCR-HLA and TCR-CMV co-occurrence with hypergeometric tests, applying a repertoire-size bias correction to TCR pairs. In a later analysis, false discovery rates were estimated by permuting HLA or CMV assignments 20 times. In a later analysis, co-occurring TCRs were grouped using DBSCAN, and TCRdist sequence similarity was added for clustering within HLA-allele-positive subsets. For co-occurrence clustering, repertoires with fewer than 30,000 or more than 120,000 public chains were excluded, along with five repertoires with anomalous nucleotide sharing. This is the immuneACCESS table as TCRdb keeps it, with only in-frame sequences that have V and J called. A part of the clones is gone; compared with another copy, unresolved V genes explain less than half, and the rest is unexplained. V, J and clone size are those of that table, while D and trimming were read from the DNA. The sample data list some 85,000 clones, and over 60% of these were observed just once. Of the sample, around 3.5% is held by the ten largest clones.

There are a few counts of this clone. There is no known antigen for this receptor. There are no base qualities to consult, and no much larger clone falls within one base. Rearrangement joined TRBV5-1 to TRBJ1-1; a confident D gene designation cannot be given. This receptor was taken from a man aged 25-45 years in good health and CMV-seronegative. The sample taken for sequencing was PBMCs. The CDR3 protein sequence reads: CASRSDTEAFF. The nucleotide sequence is given as TGCGCCAGCAGGTCTGACACTGAAGCTTTCTTT.